This TCR beta chain appears in the sequencing data of a study of beta chain features in type 1 diabetes. In this sample, this clone turned up a few times. At the DNA level, this CDR3 is encoded by other sequences in the same sample as well. The investigators reverse transcribed all of the isolated RNA, so they sequenced expressed TCRB transcripts. The table came from immunoSEQ multiplex PCR; TCRdb's copy has only in-frame clones and leaves some out. The data show more than 300,000 clones, with roughly an eighth seen just once and about 0.017% held by the top ten. Germline V gives CDR1 KGHSH, CDR2 LQKENI. V was clipped by 1 base and J by 4 bases; unmatched bases: 0. This CDR3 spans 14 amino acids.

The rearrangement joins TRBV18 to TRBJ1-5; 8 nucleotides align to TRBD1. The clonotype originates from a man between 18 and 29 years old in good health. Input material: naive CD4+ T cells from blood. CDR3 nucleotides: TGTGCCAGCTCACCACGACAGGGGAATCAGCCCCAGCATTTT. The encoded protein is CASSPRQGNQPQHF.